Reported below is one T cell receptor beta chain. Its target is not known. Germline assignment: CDR1 SGHDT and CDR2 YYEEEE. The CDR3 loop spans 18 amino acids. The V and J ends lost 0 bases and 2 bases, in that order; junction bases with no gene match: 10. The data were taken from a study of CD8+CD57+ T cells in acquired aplastic anemia. The study's findings and limits: Some 29 CD8+ CDR3 sequences were shared between patients and controls.

Profiling that covered TCR beta VDJ and CDR3 relied on genomic DNA as its template. TCRdb re-called the reads with MiXCR, one entry per CDR3 protein. The data show approximately 190,000 distinct CDR3 sequences, with 64% seen just once and 46% held by the top ten. Sequencing input: sorted CD4+, CD8+, or CD8+CD57+ T cells (not recorded which) from PBMCs. The chain is built from TRBV5-6 and TRBJ2-3; 9 nucleotides line up with TRBD2. The clonotype originates from a human donor with severe aplastic anemia or a healthy control (not recorded which). CDR3 sequence (DNA): TGTGCCAGCAGCTTGGTCGTTGTGGCTAGCGGGGTCACAGATACGCAGTATTTT. This gives the protein CASSLVVVASGVTDTQYF.